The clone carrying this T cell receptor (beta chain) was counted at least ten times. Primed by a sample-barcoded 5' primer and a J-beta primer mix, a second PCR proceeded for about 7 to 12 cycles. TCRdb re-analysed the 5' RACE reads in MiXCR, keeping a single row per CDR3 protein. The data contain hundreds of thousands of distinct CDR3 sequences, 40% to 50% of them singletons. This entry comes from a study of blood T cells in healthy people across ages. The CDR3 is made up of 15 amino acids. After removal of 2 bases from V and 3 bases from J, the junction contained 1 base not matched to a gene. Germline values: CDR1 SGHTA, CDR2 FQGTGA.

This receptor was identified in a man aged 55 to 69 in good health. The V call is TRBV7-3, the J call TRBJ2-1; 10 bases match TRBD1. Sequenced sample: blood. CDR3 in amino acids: CASSLGQGGYNEQFF. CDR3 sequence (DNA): TGTGCCAGCAGCTTAGGACAGGGGGGCTACAATGAGCAGTTCTTC.